Listed below are T cell receptor beta chains from one sample, sequenced in a study of T cells expressing NK-cell markers. One entry per CDR3 protein, without DNA, is what TCRdb gives after re-calling the 5' RACE reads. In total, the table holds some 110,000 distinct CDR3 sequences. Material for sequencing was blood T cells: a sorted CD56 or NKG2C T cell subset, CD4+ or CD8+ T cells, or bulk PBMC T cells (not recorded which). The receptors were gathered from a woman between 18 and 70 years old in good health. CDR3s include the opening cysteine and the closing phenylalanine or tryptophan. Fields, in order: V gene, J gene, CDR3 protein.

TRBV6-5	TRBJ2-2	CASSYPRRQGADTGELFF
TRBV20-1	TRBJ2-5	CSARGLAEETQYF
TRBV29-1	TRBJ2-1	CSVPPGLAGNEQFF
TRBV4-3	TRBJ2-1	CASSQARDLGIYNEQFF
TRBV27	TRBJ2-3	CASRTSGGAYGTDTQYF
TRBV7-9	TRBJ2-1	CASSQISRGNEQFF
TRBV28	TRBJ2-5	CASSSGAEVETQYF
TRBV12-3/TRBV12-4	TRBJ2-1	CASGVGTTYNEQFF
TRBV29-1	TRBJ1-2	CSVVRGSLGYTF
TRBV19	TRBJ1-1	CASTPGNTEAFF
TRBV6-1	TRBJ1-5	CASSDIGRYSNQPQHF
TRBV11-2	TRBJ2-1	CASSLSGTWSYNEQFF
TRBV15	TRBJ1-1	CATSRNRGRDTEAFF
TRBV2	TRBJ2-5	CASTEGGGQGTQYF
TRBV7-2	TRBJ1-6	CASRSNSPLHF
TRBV28	TRBJ2-1	CASSSAYYNEQFF
TRBV7-8	TRBJ2-1	CASSLDGTGSNEQFF
TRBV12-3/TRBV12-4	TRBJ2-7	CASDDGSPAGQYF
TRBV20-1	TRBJ2-7	CSGYSGSSYEQYF
TRBV30	TRBJ1-5	CAWSTRQHNQPQHF
TRBV20-1	TRBJ2-3	CSADRVLSTDTQYF
TRBV19	TRBJ2-2	CASSNRDWPNTGELFF
TRBV28	TRBJ2-1	CASSLSLASPSYNEQFF
TRBV28	TRBJ2-7	CASSLARGGAYEQYF
TRBV5-1	TRBJ1-1	CASSLVGAVNTEAFF
TRBV9	TRBJ2-7	CASSPSGTTYEQYF
TRBV25-1	TRBJ1-1	CASSELNTEAFF
TRBV16	TRBJ2-3	CASSPTGTDSTDTQYF
TRBV5-6	TRBJ2-1	CASSLDPNNEQFF
TRBV7-9	TRBJ2-5	CASSTGTAIVTQYF
TRBV24-1	TRBJ2-7	CATSDPYTHEQYF
TRBV4-3	TRBJ1-4	CASSQASSKVEKLFF
TRBV29-1	TRBJ1-4	CSVEDRVSANEKLFF
TRBV4-3	TRBJ1-2	CASSQDAPGAYGYTF
TRBV6-2/TRBV6-3	TRBJ2-1	CASSLGSEQFF
TRBV4-3	TRBJ1-4	CASSPERFGGTGSEKLFF
TRBV18	TRBJ2-2	CASSPLSQGAETGELFF
TRBV12-3/TRBV12-4	TRBJ2-4	CASSSEQKNIQYF
TRBV12-3/TRBV12-4	TRBJ2-7	CASTLGGGEQYF
TRBV28	TRBJ2-1	CASIGGAETYNEQFF
TRBV29-1	TRBJ2-7	CSVEFAGGPLYEQYF
TRBV7-9	TRBJ2-5	CASSLTSGPQETQYF
TRBV4-1	TRBJ1-1	CASSHAQGGNTEAFF
TRBV6-1	TRBJ2-3	CASSASFLGTDTQYF
TRBV27	TRBJ1-2	CASSSAGQLYGYTF
TRBV12-3/TRBV12-4	TRBJ2-5	CASSPDRLAGEETQYF
TRBV19	TRBJ2-1	CASSIKAPNEQFF
TRBV4-3	TRBJ2-1	CASSHGIGGPPYNEQFF
TRBV28	TRBJ2-1	CAAGLAVEQFF
TRBV7-9	TRBJ1-2	CASSPPSGMYGYTF
TRBV4-3	TRBJ1-1	CASSQGTSTHTEAFF
TRBV6-5	TRBJ1-1	CASSYGILGNTEAFF
TRBV29-1	TRBJ1-1	CSVDGGAEAFF
TRBV5-1	TRBJ2-4	CASSLEGPYQYF
TRBV5-1	TRBJ2-6	CASSFDKSGANVLTF